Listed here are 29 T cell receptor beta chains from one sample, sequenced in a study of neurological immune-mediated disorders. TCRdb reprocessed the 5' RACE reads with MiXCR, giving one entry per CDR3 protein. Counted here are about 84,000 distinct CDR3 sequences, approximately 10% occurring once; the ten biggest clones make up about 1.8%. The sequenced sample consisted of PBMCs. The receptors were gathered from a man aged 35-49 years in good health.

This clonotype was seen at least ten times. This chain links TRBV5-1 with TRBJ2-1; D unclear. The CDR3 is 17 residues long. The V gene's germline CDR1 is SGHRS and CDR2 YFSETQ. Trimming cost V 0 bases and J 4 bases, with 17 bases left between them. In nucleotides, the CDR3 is TGCGCCAGCAGCTTGGTCGGACGAGGTGACCCATACAATGAGCAGTTCTTC. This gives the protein CASSLVGRGDPYNEQFF.

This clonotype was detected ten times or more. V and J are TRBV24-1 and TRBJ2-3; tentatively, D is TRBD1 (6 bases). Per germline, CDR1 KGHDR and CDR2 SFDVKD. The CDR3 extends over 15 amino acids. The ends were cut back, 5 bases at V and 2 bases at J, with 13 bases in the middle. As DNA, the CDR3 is TGTGCCACCAGTGGAGTTGGGGGCGTCACAGATACGCAGTATTTT. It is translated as CATSGVGGVTDTQYF.

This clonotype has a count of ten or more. Here the CDR3 DNA reads TGTGCCAGCAGGACAGGGGGCCATCCCTCCTACGAGCAGTACTTC. Translated: CASRTGGHPSYEQYF. The chain joins TRBV7-9 to TRBJ2-7; 10 nucleotides agree with TRBD1. This CDR3 has 15 residues. The trim removed 6 bases at V and 0 bases at J, leaving 5 bases unmatched. Per the germline V gene, CDR1 is SEHNR and CDR2 is FQNEAQ (reference sequence). Full variable domain (outside the CDR3, taken from reference TRBV7-9 and TRBJ2-7): DTGVSQNPRHKITKRGQNVTFRCDPISEHNRLYWYRQTLGQGPEFLTYFQNEAQLEKSRLLSDRFSAERPKGSFSTLEIQRTEQGDSAMYLCASRTGGHPSYEQYFGPGTRLTVT.

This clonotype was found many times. CDR3 DNA sequence: TGCGCCAGCAGCTTGGGGGACAGGGATCGTTACGAGCAGTACTTC. Translation: CASSLGDRDRYEQYF. The chain is built from TRBV5-1 and TRBJ2-7, with 9 positions matching TRBD1. The CDR3 is 15 amino acids. Germline CDR1 SGHRS, CDR2 YFSETQ. V lost 0 bases, J lost 4 bases, and 5 bases stayed unmatched.

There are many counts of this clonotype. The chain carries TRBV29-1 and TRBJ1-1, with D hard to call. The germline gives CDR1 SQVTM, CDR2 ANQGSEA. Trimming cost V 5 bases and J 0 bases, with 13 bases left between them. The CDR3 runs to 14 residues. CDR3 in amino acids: CSVRLVEMNTEAFF. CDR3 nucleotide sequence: TGCAGCGTTCGCCTCGTGGAGATGAACACTGAAGCTTTCTTT.

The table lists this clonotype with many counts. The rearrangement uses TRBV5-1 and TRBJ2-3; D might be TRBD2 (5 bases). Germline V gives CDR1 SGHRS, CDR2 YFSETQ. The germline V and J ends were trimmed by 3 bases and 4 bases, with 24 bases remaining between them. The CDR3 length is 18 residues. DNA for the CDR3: TGCGCCAGCAGCTGGACCCCCACGAGGAGGAATAACCCAGATACGCAGTATTTT. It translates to CASSWTPTRRNNPDTQYF.

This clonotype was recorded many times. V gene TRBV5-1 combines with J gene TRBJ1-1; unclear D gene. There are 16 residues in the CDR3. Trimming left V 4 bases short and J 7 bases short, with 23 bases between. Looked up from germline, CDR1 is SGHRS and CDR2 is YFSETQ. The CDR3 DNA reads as TGCGCCAGCAGCGGGAGCTTCCTGGGTCCAAAGGATGAAGCTTTCTTT. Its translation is CASSGSFLGPKDEAFF.

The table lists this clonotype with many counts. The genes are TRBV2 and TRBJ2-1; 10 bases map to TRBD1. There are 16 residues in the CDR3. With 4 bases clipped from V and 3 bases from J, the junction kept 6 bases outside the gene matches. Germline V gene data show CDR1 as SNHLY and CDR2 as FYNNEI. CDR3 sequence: CASSGWTGGNYNEQFF. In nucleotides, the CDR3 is TGTGCCAGCAGTGGCTGGACAGGGGGGAACTACAATGAGCAGTTCTTC.

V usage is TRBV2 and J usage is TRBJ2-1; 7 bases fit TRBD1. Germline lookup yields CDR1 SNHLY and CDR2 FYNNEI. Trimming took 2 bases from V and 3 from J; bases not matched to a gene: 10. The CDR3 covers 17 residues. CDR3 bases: TGTGCCAGCAGTGAACCCCCGACAGGGAAAGTCTACAATGAGCAGTTCTTC. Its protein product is CASSEPPTGKVYNEQFF. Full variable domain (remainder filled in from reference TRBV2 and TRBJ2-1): EPEVTQTPSHQVTQMGQEVILRCVPISNHLYFYWYRQILGQKVEFLVSFYNNEISEKSEIFDDQFSVERPDGSNFTLKIRSTKLEDSAMYFCASSEPPTGKVYNEQFFGPGTRLTVL.

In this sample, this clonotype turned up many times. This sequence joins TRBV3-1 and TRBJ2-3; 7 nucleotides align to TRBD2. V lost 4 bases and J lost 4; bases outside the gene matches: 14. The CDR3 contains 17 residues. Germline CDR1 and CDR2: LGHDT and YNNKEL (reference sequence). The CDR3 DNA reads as TGTGCCAGCAGCCCACGTTTCGGGGGAGGGTTAGCAGATACGCAGTATTTT. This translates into CASSPRFGGGLADTQYF.

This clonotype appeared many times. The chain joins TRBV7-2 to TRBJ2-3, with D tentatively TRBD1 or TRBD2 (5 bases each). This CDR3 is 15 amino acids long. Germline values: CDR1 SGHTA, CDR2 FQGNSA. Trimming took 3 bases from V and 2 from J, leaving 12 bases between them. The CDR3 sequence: CASSFSRGSTDTQYF. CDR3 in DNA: TGTGCCAGCAGCTTCTCGAGGGGCTCCACAGATACGCAGTATTTT.

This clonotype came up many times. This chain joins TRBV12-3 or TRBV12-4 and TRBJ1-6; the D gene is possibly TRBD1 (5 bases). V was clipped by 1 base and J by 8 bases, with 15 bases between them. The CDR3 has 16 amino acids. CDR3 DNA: TGTGCCAGCAGTTTAGTTGTAGGGACGGCTTATTCACCCCTCCACTTT. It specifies CASSLVVGTAYSPLHF.

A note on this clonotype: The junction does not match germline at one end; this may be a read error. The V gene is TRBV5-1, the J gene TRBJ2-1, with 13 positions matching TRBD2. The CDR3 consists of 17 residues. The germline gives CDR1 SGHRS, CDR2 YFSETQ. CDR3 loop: CASSLGTSGTTYNDQFF. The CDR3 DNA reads TGTGCCAGCAGCTTAGGGACTAGCGGGACTACCTACAATGATCAGTTCTTC.

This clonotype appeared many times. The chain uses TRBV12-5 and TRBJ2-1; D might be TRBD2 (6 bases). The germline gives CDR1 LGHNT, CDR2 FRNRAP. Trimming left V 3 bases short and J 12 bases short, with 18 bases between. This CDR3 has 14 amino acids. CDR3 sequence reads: CASGLRGLSGLQFF. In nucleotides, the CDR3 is TGTGCTAGTGGTTTACGAGGACTTAGCGGACTGCAGTTCTTC.

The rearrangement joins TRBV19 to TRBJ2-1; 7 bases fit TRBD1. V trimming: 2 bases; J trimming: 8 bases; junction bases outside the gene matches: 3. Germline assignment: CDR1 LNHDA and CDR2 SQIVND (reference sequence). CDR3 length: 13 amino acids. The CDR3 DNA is TGTGCCAGTAGTATACAGGGGGACGATGAGCAGTTCTTC. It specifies CASSIQGDDEQFF.

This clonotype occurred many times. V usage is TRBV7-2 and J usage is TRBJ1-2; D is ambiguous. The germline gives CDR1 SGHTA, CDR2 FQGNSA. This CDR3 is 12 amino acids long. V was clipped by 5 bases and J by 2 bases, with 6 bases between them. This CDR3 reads CASSLENYGYTF. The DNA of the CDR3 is TGTGCCAGCAGCCTGGAGAACTATGGCTACACCTTC.

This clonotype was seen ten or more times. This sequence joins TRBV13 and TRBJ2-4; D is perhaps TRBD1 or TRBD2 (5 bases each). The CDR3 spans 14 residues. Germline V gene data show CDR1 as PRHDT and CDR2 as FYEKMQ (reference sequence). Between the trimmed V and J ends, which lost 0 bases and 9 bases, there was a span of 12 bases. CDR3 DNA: TGTGCCAGCAGCTTAGGCGGGGCCGGTCGCATTCAGTACTTC. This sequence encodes CASSLGGAGRIQYF.

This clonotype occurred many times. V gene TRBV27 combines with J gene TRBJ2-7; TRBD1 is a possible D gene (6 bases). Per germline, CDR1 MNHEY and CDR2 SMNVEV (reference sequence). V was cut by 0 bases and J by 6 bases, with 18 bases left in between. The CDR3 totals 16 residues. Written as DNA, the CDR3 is TGTGCCAGCAGTTTATCACCCCCGGGACACGGTCGCGAGCAGTACTTC. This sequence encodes CASSLSPPGHGREQYF.

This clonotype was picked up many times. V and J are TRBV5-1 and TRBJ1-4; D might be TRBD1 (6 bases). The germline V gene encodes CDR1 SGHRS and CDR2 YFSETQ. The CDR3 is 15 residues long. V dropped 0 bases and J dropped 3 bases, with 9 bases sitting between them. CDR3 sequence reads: CASSLEGGANEKLFF. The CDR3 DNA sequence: TGCGCCAGCAGCTTGGAGGGGGGGGCTAATGAAAAACTGTTTTTT.

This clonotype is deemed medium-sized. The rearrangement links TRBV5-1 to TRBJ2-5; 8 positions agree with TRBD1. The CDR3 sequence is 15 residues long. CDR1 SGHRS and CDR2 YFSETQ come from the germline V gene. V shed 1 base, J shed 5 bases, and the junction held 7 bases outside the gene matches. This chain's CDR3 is CASSLRQGAMETQYF. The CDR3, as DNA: TGCGCCAGCAGCTTGAGGCAGGGGGCTATGGAGACCCAGTACTTC.

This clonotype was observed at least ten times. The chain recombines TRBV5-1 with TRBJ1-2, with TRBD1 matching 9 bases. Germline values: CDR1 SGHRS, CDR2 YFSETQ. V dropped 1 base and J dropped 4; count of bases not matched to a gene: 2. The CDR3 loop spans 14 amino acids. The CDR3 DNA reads TGCGCCAGCAGCTTGACGGGACAGGGCTATGGCTACACCTTC. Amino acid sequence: CASSLTGQGYGYTF. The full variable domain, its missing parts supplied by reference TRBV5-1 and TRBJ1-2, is KAGVTQTPRYLIKTRGQQVTLSCSPISGHRSVSWYQQTPGQGLQFLFEYFSETQRNKGNFPGRFSGRQFSNSRSEMNVSTLELGDSALYLCASSLTGQGYGYTFGSGTRLTVV.

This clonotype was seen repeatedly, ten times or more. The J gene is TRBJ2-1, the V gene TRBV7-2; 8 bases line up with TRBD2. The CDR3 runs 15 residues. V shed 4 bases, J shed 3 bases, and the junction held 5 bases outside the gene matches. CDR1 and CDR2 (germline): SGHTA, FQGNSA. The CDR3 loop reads CASSSLADFYNEQFF. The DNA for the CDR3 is TGTGCCAGCAGCTCACTAGCGGATTTCTACAATGAGCAGTTCTTC.

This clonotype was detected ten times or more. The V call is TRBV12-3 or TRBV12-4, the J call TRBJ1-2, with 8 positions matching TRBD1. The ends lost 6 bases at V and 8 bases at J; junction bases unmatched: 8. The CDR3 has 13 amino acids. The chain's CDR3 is CASSNQGAPGYTF. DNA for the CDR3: TGTGCCAGCAGCAACCAGGGGGCGCCCGGCTACACCTTC.

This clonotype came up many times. The CDR3 DNA reads as TGTGCCAGCAGTCCTCAAGGCCTGGAGCAGTACTTC. Amino acid sequence: CASSPQGLEQYF. The chain combines TRBV12-3 or TRBV12-4 with TRBJ2-7; D is unclear. The CDR3 runs to 12 residues. V lost 5 bases to trimming and J lost 7 bases, with 12 bases between them.

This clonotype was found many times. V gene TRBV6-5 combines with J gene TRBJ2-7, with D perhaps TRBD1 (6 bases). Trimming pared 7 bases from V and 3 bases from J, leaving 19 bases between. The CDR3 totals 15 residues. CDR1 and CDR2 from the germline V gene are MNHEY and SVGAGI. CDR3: CASTERGGSYYEQYF. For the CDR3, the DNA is TGTGCCAGCACCGAACGAGGGGGATCATACTACGAGCAGTACTTC.

CDR3 sequence: CASSERGRGTEAFF. The CDR3 DNA sequence: TGTGCCAGCAGTGAGCGGGGCCGGGGCACTGAAGCTTTCTTT. The chain uses TRBV2 and TRBJ1-1; D perhaps matches TRBD1 (5 bases). From germline, CDR1 is SNHLY and CDR2 FYNNEI. This CDR3 contains 14 residues. V lost 3 bases, J lost 4 bases, and 12 bases lay in between.

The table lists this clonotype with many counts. The CDR3 protein is CASSSGTGPYNEQFF. The CDR3 bases are TGTGCCAGCAGTTCCGGGACAGGGCCCTACAATGAGCAGTTCTTC. The gene calls are TRBV6-4 and TRBJ2-1; 9 bases are a match to TRBD1. This CDR3 contains 15 residues. After removal of 5 bases from V and 2 bases from J, the junction contained 4 bases not matched to a gene. The V gene's germline CDR1 is MRHNA and CDR2 SNTAGT.

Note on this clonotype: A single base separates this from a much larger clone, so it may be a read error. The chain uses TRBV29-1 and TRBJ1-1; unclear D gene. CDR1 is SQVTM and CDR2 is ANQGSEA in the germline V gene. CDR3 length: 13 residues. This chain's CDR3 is CSLHSALNSEAFF. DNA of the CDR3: TGCAGCTTGCATTCAGCCTTGAACTCTGAAGCTTTCTTT.

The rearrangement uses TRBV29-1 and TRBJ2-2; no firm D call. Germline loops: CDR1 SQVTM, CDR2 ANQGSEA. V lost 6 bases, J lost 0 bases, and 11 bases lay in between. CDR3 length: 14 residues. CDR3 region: CSVAPGANTGELFF. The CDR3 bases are TGCAGCGTGGCGCCAGGCGCGAACACCGGGGAGCTGTTTTTT.